These 17 T cell receptor beta chains were all obtained from the same sample, sequenced in a study of blood T cell repertoires in COVID-19. TCRdb's copy holds only in-frame clones and misses some; the assay was immunoSEQ multiplex PCR. The repertoire holds 45,000 to 60,000 clones, with 86% as singletons. The sample taken for sequencing was peripheral blood. These TCRs come from a man in his 60s with acute or convalescent COVID-19.

This clone has more than one count but fewer than ten. The chain uses TRBV7-2 and TRBJ1-5; D is ambiguous. V lost 5 bases and J lost 1, with 12 bases in between. The CDR3 is 15 amino acids. Germline loops: CDR1 SGHTA, CDR2 FQGNSA. The CDR3 reads CASSPTQWSNQPQHF. CDR3 sequence (DNA): TGTGCCAGCAGCCCCACACAGTGGAGCAATCAGCCCCAGCATTTT. Complete variable domain (other parts from reference TRBV7-2 and TRBJ1-5): GAGVSQSPSNKVTEKGKDVELRCDPISGHTALYWYRQSLGQGLEFLIYFQGNSAPDKSGLPSDRFSAERTGGSVSTLTIQRTQQEDSAVYLCASSPTQWSNQPQHFGDGTRLSIL.

The rearrangement joins TRBV6-1 to TRBJ1-6, with D tentatively TRBD1 (5 bases). The length of the CDR3 is 14 residues. Germline values: CDR1 MNHNS, CDR2 SASEGT. V dropped 3 bases and J dropped 6 bases, with 9 bases sitting between them. CDR3 in DNA: TGTGCCAGCAGTGATAGGGGCATTAATTCACCCCTCCACTTT. Its translation is CASSDRGINSPLHF.

This rearrangement joins TRBV4-2 to TRBJ2-7; D gene ambiguous. Germline loops: CDR1 LGHNA, CDR2 YNFKEQ. Trimming stripped 0 bases from V and 7 bases from J, with 10 bases between. This CDR3 is built from 13 residues. The CDR3 spells CASSQEFLGEQYF. DNA for the CDR3: TGTGCCAGCAGCCAAGAATTTCTCGGGGAGCAGTACTTC.

This clone was detected only once. The chain recombines TRBV9 with TRBJ2-3; TRBD2 is a possible D gene (6 bases). The CDR3 has 16 residues. Germline CDR1 SGDLS, CDR2 YYNGEE. The V end was cut by 0 bases, the J end by 1 base, with 12 bases between. The CDR3, as DNA: TGTGCCAGCAGCGTAGTTGTCGGGGGACGCACAGATACGCAGTATTTT. It codes for CASSVVVGGRTDTQYF.

This rearrangement joins TRBV11-3 to TRBJ2-5; tentatively, D is TRBD2 (6 bases). The CDR3 loop spans 11 amino acids. Looked up from germline, CDR1 is SGHNT and CDR2 is YENEEA. The V gene lost 1 base and the J gene lost 10 bases, with 7 bases spanning the gap. CDR3 loop: CASSLGGDQYF. The DNA for the CDR3 is TGTGCCAGCAGCTTAGGGGGGGACCAGTACTTC.

This chain links TRBV19 with TRBJ1-3, with D unresolved. CDR1 and CDR2 (germline): LNHDA, SQIVND (reference sequence). V was pared by 3 bases and J by 4 bases, with 13 bases between. The CDR3 runs to 15 residues. The DNA of the CDR3 is TGTGCCAGTAGTATCGACATCCACACGGGAAACACCATATATTTT. This gives the protein CASSIDIHTGNTIYF.

This chain joins TRBV10-3 and TRBJ1-5, with D tentatively TRBD1 (5 bases). The CDR3 has 14 amino acids. Germline CDR1 and CDR2: ENHRY and SYGVKD. V gave up 4 bases and J gave up 3 bases, with 10 bases separating them. The DNA for the CDR3 is TGTGCCATCAGTGCACGGGGGATCAATCAGCCCCAGCATTTT. As protein: CAISARGINQPQHF.

The chain links TRBV27 to TRBJ1-2, with 9 positions matching TRBD1. Germline V gene lookup returns CDR1 MNHEY and CDR2 SMNVEV (reference sequence). This CDR3 has 17 residues. V dropped 6 bases and J dropped 1; count of bases not matched to a gene: 12. The CDR3: CASRSFGTGKFNYGYTF. The CDR3 nucleotides read TGTGCCAGCAGATCCTTCGGGACAGGGAAGTTTAACTATGGCTACACCTTC.

This clone has a single count. The gene calls are TRBV5-1 and TRBJ1-3, with D maybe TRBD1 (5 bases). This CDR3 region has 14 residues. Per the germline V gene, CDR1 is SGHRS and CDR2 is YFSETQ. Trimming stripped 5 bases from V and 1 base from J, with 10 bases between. CDR3 coding DNA: TGCGCCAGCAGTAACCGGGGGTCTGGAAACACCATATATTTT. Protein product: CASSNRGSGNTIYF.

In this sample, this clone turned up a few times. V usage is TRBV2 and J usage is TRBJ2-3, with D perhaps TRBD2 (6 bases). The germline V gene has CDR1 SNHLY and CDR2 FYNNEI. This CDR3 region has 14 residues. Trimming stripped 0 bases from V and 3 bases from J, with 7 bases between. In DNA form, the CDR3 reads TGTGCCAGCAGTGAAGCTAGCGGTACAGATACGCAGTATTTT. It translates to CASSEASGTDTQYF.

The chain combines TRBV5-1 with TRBJ2-7, with 10 bases lining up with TRBD2. Germline loops: CDR1 SGHRS, CDR2 YFSETQ. The ends lost 7 bases at V and 2 bases at J; junction bases unmatched: 9. CDR3 length: 15 amino acids. The CDR3, as DNA: TGCGCCAGCCGAGAACTCAGCGGGAGGGCCTACGAGCAGTACTTC. This sequence encodes CASRELSGRAYEQYF.

This chain connects TRBV10-3 to TRBJ2-3; D ambiguous. The V and J ends lost 4 bases and 8 bases respectively, with 4 bases between them. CDR1 is ENHRY, CDR2 SYGVKD, per germline. There are 10 residues in the CDR3. The CDR3: CAISGGTQYF. The DNA of the CDR3 is TGTGCCATCAGTGGAGGTACGCAGTATTTT.

The J gene is TRBJ2-1, the V gene TRBV7-9; 7 bases agree with TRBD1. CDR1 and CDR2 (germline): SEHNR, FQNEAQ (reference sequence). The V and J ends lost 7 bases and 8 bases, in that order; junction bases with no gene match: 8. This CDR3 region has 13 residues. Written as DNA, the CDR3 is TGTGCCAGCACCCTTAACAGGGGACATGAGCAGTTCTTC. It specifies CASTLNRGHEQFF.

The gene calls are TRBV19 and TRBJ1-4; a possible D gene is TRBD1 (6 bases). The CDR3 is 16 residues long. Germline V gene sequence: CDR1 LNHDA, CDR2 SQIVND (reference sequence). V shed 7 bases and J shed 8 bases, with 23 bases lying between them. The CDR3 spells CASTGGMGAKREKLFF. CDR3 nucleotide sequence: TGTGCCAGTACCGGTGGAATGGGGGCCAAGAGAGAAAAACTGTTTTTT.

The chain combines TRBV27 with TRBJ2-7, with D unclear. The CDR3 is 13 amino acids. Trimming left V 3 bases short and J 5 bases short, with 11 bases between. CDR1 and CDR2 (germline): MNHEY, SMNVEV (reference sequence). CDR3 in DNA: TGTGCCAGCAGTTTTTTGGTGAGAGACGAGCAGTACTTC. This sequence encodes CASSFLVRDEQYF.

This rearrangement joins TRBV5-1 to TRBJ2-1, with 10 bases that match TRBD2. The germline CDR1 and CDR2 sequences are SGHRS and YFSETQ. CDR3 length: 14 amino acids. V lost 7 bases, J lost 10 bases, and 11 bases stayed unmatched. The CDR3 region has the DNA TGCGCCAGCGGCGACTCTAGCGGGAGTAGGGAGCAGTTCTTC. Protein: CASGDSSGSREQFF.

The chain recombines TRBV12-3 or TRBV12-4 with TRBJ2-1; perhaps TRBD1 as D (6 bases). Deletions cut 3 bases from V and 8 bases from J, with 8 bases between. CDR3 length: 12 amino acids. The CDR3 protein is CASSFAGDEQFF. CDR3 bases: TGTGCCAGCAGTTTCGCAGGGGATGAGCAGTTCTTC.